These 21 T cell receptor beta chains originate from one sample sequenced in a study of response to subunit inactivated influenza vaccine. TCRdb used MiXCR to reprocess the RT-PCR reads, holding one entry per CDR3 protein. The sample shows roughly 570,000 distinct CDR3 sequences, around 13% of them seen only once. The material sequenced was PBMCs from blood, taken 45 days after vaccination. These receptors all come from a man aged 50 to 60 who received an inactivated influenza vaccine.

This chain connects TRBV10-2 to TRBJ2-6; a possible D gene is TRBD1 (6 bases). The CDR3 length is 15 residues. V was pared by 7 bases and J by 0 bases, with 10 bases between. Germline lookup yields CDR1 WSHSY and CDR2 SAAADI. The CDR3 loop is CASTDSTSGANVLTF. The DNA of the CDR3 is TGCGCCAGCACGGACAGCACCTCTGGGGCCAACGTCCTGACTTTC.

This clonotype showed up just a few times. The chain links TRBV24-1 to TRBJ2-1; 8 bases map to TRBD1. The J segment lost 11 bases and the V segment lost 7 bases, leaving 6 bases of the junction unmatched. Germline CDR1 and CDR2: KGHDR and SFDVKD. This CDR3 spans 12 amino acids. This chain's CDR3 is CATRDTGGQQFF. CDR3 sequence (DNA): TGTGCCACCAGAGACACAGGGGGGCAGCAGTTCTTC.

The rearrangement joins TRBV24-1 to TRBJ2-1; TRBD2 matches 7 bases. From germline, CDR1 is KGHDR and CDR2 SFDVKD. The CDR3 runs to 13 residues. V was clipped by 1 base and J by 9 bases; unmatched bases: 2. The CDR3 coding sequence is TGTGCCACCAGTGATTTACTAGCGCCTGAGCAGTTCTTC. Its protein is CATSDLLAPEQFF.

This clonotype was detected only a few times. The chain combines TRBV6-2 or TRBV6-3 with TRBJ2-1, with no clear D. Germline lookup yields CDR1 MNHEY and CDR2 SVGEGT. The CDR3 totals 13 residues. Trimming left V 0 bases short and J 6 bases short, with 6 bases between. The CDR3 loop reads CASSYSTLNEQFF. CDR3 in DNA: TGTGCCAGCAGTTACTCGACGCTCAATGAGCAGTTCTTC.

This clonotype was recorded at least ten times. V is TRBV12-3 or TRBV12-4 and J is TRBJ2-1; unclear D gene. This CDR3 spans 16 amino acids. Trimming took 4 bases from V and 0 from J, leaving 13 bases between them. The CDR3 nucleotides read TGTGCCAGCAGTTCCCGCACGGAGAGCTCCTACAATGAGCAGTTCTTC. It specifies CASSSRTESSYNEQFF.

This clonotype has a handful of counts. The V and J genes are TRBV10-3 and TRBJ2-2; TRBD2 matches at 7 bases. V lost 7 bases, J lost 0 bases, and 11 bases stayed unmatched. CDR1 is ENHRY and CDR2 is SYGVKD in the germline V gene. The CDR3 has 17 amino acids. The CDR3 here is CAITEGTSAANTGELFF. CDR3 DNA: TGTGCCATCACCGAGGGTACTAGCGCGGCGAACACCGGGGAGCTGTTTTTT.

This clonotype occurred many times. The rearrangement links TRBV10-3 to TRBJ2-1; 7 bases line up with TRBD1. The ends lost 9 bases at V and 0 bases at J; junction bases unmatched: 2. This CDR3 contains 13 residues. The germline V gene has CDR1 ENHRY and CDR2 SYGVKD. CDR3 nucleotide sequence: TGTGCCATTTCAGGGGGCTCCTACAATGAGCAGTTCTTC. Its translation: CAISGGSYNEQFF.

The sample holds a few counts of this clonotype. V and J are TRBV27 and TRBJ2-1, with D unresolved. Germline assignment: CDR1 MNHEY and CDR2 SMNVEV (reference sequence). V was shortened by 6 bases and J by 10 bases, with 19 bases between the two germline ends. This CDR3 spans 14 amino acids. DNA of the CDR3: TGTGCCAGCAGGTTTAGGGATGGGGTTGGGGAGCAGTTCTTC. Encoded protein: CASRFRDGVGEQFF.

There are many counts of this clonotype. The chain recombines TRBV12-3 or TRBV12-4 with TRBJ2-7; TRBD2 matches at 7 bases. CDR3 length equals 15 residues. The V segment lost 1 base and the J segment 1 base; nucleotides outside the gene matches: 4. CDR3 protein: CASSLGGGISYEQYF. In DNA, the CDR3 is TGTGCCAGCAGTTTAGGGGGGGGGATTTCCTACGAGCAGTACTTC.

This clonotype was counted many times. This rearrangement joins TRBV4-1 to TRBJ2-7, with D perhaps TRBD1 (5 bases). Trimming cost V 2 bases and J 2 bases, with 10 bases left between them. The CDR3 has 14 amino acids. The germline V gene has CDR1 MGHRA and CDR2 YSYEKL. CDR3: CASSQLGQAYEQYF. CDR3 DNA: TGCGCCAGCAGCCAATTAGGACAAGCCTACGAGCAGTACTTC.

This clonotype was counted only a few times. The V and J genes are TRBV29-1 and TRBJ2-7; no clear D gene. Per the germline V gene, CDR1 is SQVTM and CDR2 is ANQGSEA. Trimming removed 4 bases at V and 2 bases at J, with 6 bases between. This CDR3 region has 11 residues. CDR3 DNA: TGCAGCGTTGGCAGTCCCTACGAGCAGTACTTC. Amino acid sequence: CSVGSPYEQYF.

Ten or more counts support this clonotype. For the CDR3, the DNA is TGCGCCAGCAGCTCACAGGGGCGGACCTACGAGCAGTACTTC. This codes for CASSSQGRTYEQYF. This sequence joins TRBV5-1 and TRBJ2-7; 7 bases map to TRBD1. The V gene end was trimmed by 3 bases and the J gene end by 2 bases; junction bases not matched to a gene: 5. Germline V gene lookup returns CDR1 SGHRS and CDR2 YFSETQ. The CDR3 sequence is 14 residues long.

This clonotype appeared a few times. A read error is possible here, since a much larger clone lies one base away. The chain uses TRBV28 and TRBJ2-7; unclear D gene. The germline CDR1 and CDR2 sequences are MDHEN and SYDVKM. The length of the CDR3 is 10 residues. V lost 5 bases and J 2 bases, leaving 1 base between the germline ends. The CDR3 coding sequence is TGTGCCAGCAGTACCTACGAGCAGTACTTC. Protein: CASSTYEQYF. Complete variable domain (other parts from reference TRBV28 and TRBJ2-7): DVKVTQSSRYLVKRTGEKVFLECVQDMDHENMFWYRQDPGLGLRLIYFSYDVKMKEKGDIPEGYSVSREKKERFSLILESASTNQTSMYLCASSTYEQYFGPGTRLTVT.

This clonotype was seen many times. The genes are TRBV20-1 and TRBJ2-7; D remains ambiguous. The CDR3 sequence is 11 residues long. V was clipped by 5 bases and J by 3 bases, with 8 bases between them. From germline, CDR1 is DFQATT and CDR2 SNEGSKA (reference sequence). This CDR3 is CSASDGYEQYF. The CDR3 DNA reads as TGCAGTGCTTCGGACGGCTACGAGCAGTACTTC.

The gene calls are TRBV30 and TRBJ2-1, with D hard to call. CDR1 and CDR2 (germline): GTSNPN, SVGIG (reference sequence). V was cut by 2 bases and J by 6 bases, with 5 bases left in between. CDR3 length equals 11 residues. DNA of the CDR3: TGTGCCTGGAGTTGGGGCAATGAGCAGTTCTTC. Amino acid sequence: CAWSWGNEQFF. The full variable domain, with the rest looked up from reference TRBV30 and TRBJ2-1, is SQTIHQWPATLVQPVGSPLSLECTVEGTSNPNLYWYRQAAGRGLQLLFYSVGIGQISSEVPQNLSASRPQDRQFILSSKKLLLSDSGFYLCAWSWGNEQFFGPGTRLTVL.

This clonotype was seen ten or more times. This chain links TRBV4-1 with TRBJ1-2, with 9 bases lining up with TRBD1. CDR1 MGHRA and CDR2 YSYEKL come from the germline V gene. After removal of 0 bases from V and 8 bases from J, the junction contained 4 bases not matched to a gene. CDR3 length: 14 residues. CDR3 protein: CASSQDPTGGGYTF. In DNA form, the CDR3 reads TGCGCCAGCAGCCAAGATCCGACAGGGGGAGGCTACACCTTC.

There are a few counts of this clonotype. The chain carries TRBV6-1 and TRBJ1-5; 10 bases line up with TRBD1. The germline CDR1 and CDR2 sequences are MNHNS and SASEGT. The V and J ends lost 11 bases and 2 bases, in that order; junction bases with no gene match: 6. This CDR3 contains 14 residues. The CDR3 nucleotides read TGTGCCTCAACCGGGACAGGGGGCAATCAGCCCCAGCATTTT. The encoded protein is CASTGTGGNQPQHF.

This clonotype was detected many times. The rearrangement links TRBV20-1 to TRBJ2-5; TRBD1 matches at 10 bases. CDR1 and CDR2 (germline): DFQATT, SNEGSKA (reference sequence). This CDR3 region has 15 residues. With V trimmed by 2 bases and J by 5 bases, 8 bases remained unmatched. The CDR3 nucleotides read TGCAGTGCTAGATACGGAGGACAGGGGGGGGAGACCCAGTACTTC. This encodes CSARYGGQGGETQYF.

This chain uses TRBV7-9 with TRBJ1-1; TRBD1 might be the D (6 bases). The ends were cut back, 6 bases at V and 4 bases at J, with 9 bases in the middle. The germline CDR1 and CDR2 sequences are SEHNR and FQNEAQ (reference sequence). The CDR3 spans 12 residues. The CDR3 coding sequence is TGTGCCAGCAGATCAGGGGCCACTGAAGCTTTCTTT. This encodes CASRSGATEAFF.

The chain is built from TRBV4-1 and TRBJ2-2; D is ambiguous. V was pared by 2 bases and J by 3 bases, with 13 bases between. The CDR3 is made up of 16 amino acids. Germline V gene sequence: CDR1 MGHRA, CDR2 YSYEKL. The DNA for the CDR3 is TGCGCCAGCAGCCAAACACCGCGCCGCGACACCGGGGAGCTGTTTTTT. It is translated as CASSQTPRRDTGELFF.

This clonotype has just a few counts. The V and J genes are TRBV5-1 and TRBJ2-1, with 8 bases identical to TRBD2. Trimming cost V 3 bases and J 4 bases; bases outside gene matches: 12. The length of the CDR3 is 17 residues. The germline V gene has CDR1 SGHRS and CDR2 YFSETQ. The CDR3 nucleotides read TGCGCCAGCAGCTATCGAGCGGGAGCTCTCGTTTACAATGAGCAGTTCTTC. Protein product: CASSYRAGALVYNEQFF.